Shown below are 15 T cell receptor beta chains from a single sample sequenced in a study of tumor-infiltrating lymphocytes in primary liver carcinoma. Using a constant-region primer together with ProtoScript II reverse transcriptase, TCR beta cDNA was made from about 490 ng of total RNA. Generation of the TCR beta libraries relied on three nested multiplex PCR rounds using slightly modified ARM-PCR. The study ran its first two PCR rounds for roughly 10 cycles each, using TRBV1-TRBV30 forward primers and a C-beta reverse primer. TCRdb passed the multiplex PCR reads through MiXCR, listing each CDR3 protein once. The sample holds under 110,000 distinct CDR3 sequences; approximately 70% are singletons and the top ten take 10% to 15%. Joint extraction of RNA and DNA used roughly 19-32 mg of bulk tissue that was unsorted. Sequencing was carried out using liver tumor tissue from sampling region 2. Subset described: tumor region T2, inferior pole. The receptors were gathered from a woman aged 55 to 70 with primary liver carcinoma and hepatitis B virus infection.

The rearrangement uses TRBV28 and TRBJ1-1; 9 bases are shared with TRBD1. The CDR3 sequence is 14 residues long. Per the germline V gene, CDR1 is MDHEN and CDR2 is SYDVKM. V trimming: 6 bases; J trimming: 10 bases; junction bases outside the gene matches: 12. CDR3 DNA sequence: TGTGCCAGCAGCCTAGGACAGGGGACATCCCGAGCTTTCTTT. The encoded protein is CASSLGQGTSRAFF.

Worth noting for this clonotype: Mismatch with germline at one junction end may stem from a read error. The CDR3 spells CSVAFGTGTQYF. In nucleotides, the CDR3 is TGCAGTGTTGCGTTTGGCACAGGTACGCAGTATTTT. The chain couples TRBV29-1 to TRBJ2-3, with D possibly being TRBD1 (5 bases). This CDR3 region has 12 residues. Looked up from germline, CDR1 is SQVTM and CDR2 is ANQGSEA.

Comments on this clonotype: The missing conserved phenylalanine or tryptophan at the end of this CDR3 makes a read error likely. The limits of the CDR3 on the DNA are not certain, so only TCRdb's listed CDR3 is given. The CDR3 reads CAGSSASSLEY. The chain employs TRBV11-2 and TRBJ2-7; the table's D call of TRBD2 was not tested on the DNA. Germline loops: CDR1 SGHAT, CDR2 FQNNGV. Both ends counted, the CDR3 spans 11 residues.

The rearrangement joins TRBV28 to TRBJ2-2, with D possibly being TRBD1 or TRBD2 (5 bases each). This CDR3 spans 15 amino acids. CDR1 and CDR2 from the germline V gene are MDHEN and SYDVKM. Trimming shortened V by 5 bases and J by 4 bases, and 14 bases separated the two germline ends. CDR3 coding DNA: TGTGCCAGCAGTATCAGGGACCCCACCACCGGGGAGCTGTTTTTT. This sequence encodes CASSIRDPTTGELFF.

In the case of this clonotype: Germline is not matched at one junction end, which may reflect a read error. In DNA form, the CDR3 reads TGTGGCAGCAGCCATGCTAGCGGGAGTAGTAATGAGCAGTTCTTC. Its protein product is CGSSHASGSSNEQFF. This sequence joins TRBV11-3 and TRBJ2-1, with TRBD2 identical over 10 bases. The CDR3 covers 15 residues. The germline gives CDR1 SGHNT, CDR2 YENEEA.

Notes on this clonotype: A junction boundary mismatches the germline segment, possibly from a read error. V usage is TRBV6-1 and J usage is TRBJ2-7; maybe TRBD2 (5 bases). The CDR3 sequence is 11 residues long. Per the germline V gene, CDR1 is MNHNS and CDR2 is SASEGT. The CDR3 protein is CACSYGDEQYF. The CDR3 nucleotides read TGTGCCTGCAGTTACGGGGACGAGCAGTACTTC.

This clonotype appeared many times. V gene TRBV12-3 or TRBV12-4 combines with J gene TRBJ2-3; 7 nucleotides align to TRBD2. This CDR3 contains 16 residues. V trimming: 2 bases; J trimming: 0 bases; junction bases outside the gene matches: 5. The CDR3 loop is CASSLLMGGSTDTQYF. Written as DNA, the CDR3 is TGTGCCAGCAGTTTATTGATGGGGGGGAGCACAGATACGCAGTATTTT.

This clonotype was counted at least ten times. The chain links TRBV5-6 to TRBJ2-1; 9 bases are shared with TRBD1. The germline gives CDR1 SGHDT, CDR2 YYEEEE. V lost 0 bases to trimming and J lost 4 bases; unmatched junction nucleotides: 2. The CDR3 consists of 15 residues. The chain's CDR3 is CASSLGDRAYNEQFF. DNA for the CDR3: TGTGCCAGCAGCTTGGGGGACAGGGCTTACAATGAGCAGTTCTTC.

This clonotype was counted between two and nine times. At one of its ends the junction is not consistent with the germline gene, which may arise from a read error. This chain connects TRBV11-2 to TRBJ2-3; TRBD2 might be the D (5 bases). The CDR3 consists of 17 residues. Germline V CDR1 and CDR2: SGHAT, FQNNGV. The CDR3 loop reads CASSLAIGRGSTDTRYF. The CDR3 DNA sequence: TGTGCCAGCAGCTTAGCAATAGGGAGAGGGAGCACAGATACGCGGTATTTT.

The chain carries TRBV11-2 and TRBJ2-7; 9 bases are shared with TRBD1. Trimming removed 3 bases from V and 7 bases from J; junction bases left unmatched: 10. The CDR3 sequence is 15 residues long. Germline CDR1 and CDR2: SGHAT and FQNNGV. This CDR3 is CASSFTTQGAREQYF. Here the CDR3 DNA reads TGTGCCAGCAGCTTCACCACACAGGGGGCGAGGGAGCAGTACTTC.

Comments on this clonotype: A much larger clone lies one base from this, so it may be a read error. The CDR3 loop reads CASSLSNWVNEQFF. CDR3 in DNA: TGTGCCAGCAGCTTATCCAATTGGGTGAATGAGCAGTTCTTC. The V call is TRBV7-9, the J call TRBJ2-1; D unresolved. The V end was cut by 2 bases, the J end by 7 bases, with 12 bases between. The CDR3 spans 14 residues. Germline assignment: CDR1 SEHNR and CDR2 FQNEAQ (reference sequence).

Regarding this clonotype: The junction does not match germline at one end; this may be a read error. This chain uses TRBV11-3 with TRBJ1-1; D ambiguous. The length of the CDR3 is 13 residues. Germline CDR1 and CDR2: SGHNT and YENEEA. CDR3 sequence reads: CASSLGDYAEVFF. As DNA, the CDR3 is TGTGCCAGCAGCCTGGGAGATTACGCTGAAGTTTTCTTT.

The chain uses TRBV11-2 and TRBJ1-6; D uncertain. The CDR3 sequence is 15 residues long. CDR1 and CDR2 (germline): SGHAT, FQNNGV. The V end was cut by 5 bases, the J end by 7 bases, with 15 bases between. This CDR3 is CASSINPRANSPLHF. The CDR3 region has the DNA TGTGCCAGCAGCATAAACCCGAGGGCCAATTCACCCCTCCACTTT.

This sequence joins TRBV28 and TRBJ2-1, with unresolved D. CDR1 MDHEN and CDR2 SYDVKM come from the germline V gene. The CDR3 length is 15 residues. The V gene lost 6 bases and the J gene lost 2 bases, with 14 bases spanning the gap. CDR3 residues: CASSHLADTYNEQFF. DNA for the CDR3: TGTGCCAGCAGCCATCTCGCGGATACCTACAATGAGCAGTTCTTC.

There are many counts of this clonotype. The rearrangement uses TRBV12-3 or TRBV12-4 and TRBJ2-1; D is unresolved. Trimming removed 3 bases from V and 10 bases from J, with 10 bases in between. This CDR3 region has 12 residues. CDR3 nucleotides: TGTGCCAGCAGTTTCGATATAGGCGAGCAGTTCTTC. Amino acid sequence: CASSFDIGEQFF.